One sample yielded the 24 T cell receptor beta chains listed below, sequenced in a study of cytomegalovirus exposure and HLA in healthy donors. In the PCR, 60 Vbeta and 13 Jbeta primers were used. TCRdb's copy holds only in-frame clones and misses some; the assay was immunoSEQ multiplex PCR. The sample includes around 140,000 clones. Sequenced input: PBMCs. These receptors were collected from a male donor in good health and CMV-seronegative.

The J gene is TRBJ1-6, the V gene TRBV11-2; 7 positions agree with TRBD1. Trimming cost V 4 bases and J 0 bases; bases outside gene matches: 9. This CDR3 comprises 18 residues. Per the germline V gene, CDR1 is SGHAT and CDR2 is FQNNGV. The CDR3 reads CASSSLLQGSSYNSPLHF. The CDR3 DNA reads TGTGCCAGCAGCTCCCTTCTACAGGGGAGCTCCTATAATTCACCCCTCCACTTT. Looking up the rest from reference TRBV11-2 and TRBJ1-6 gives the full variable domain: EAGVAQSPRYKIIEKRQSVAFWCNPISGHATLYWYQQILGQGPKLLIQFQNNGVVDDSQLPKDRFSAERLKGVDSTLKIQPAKLEDSAVYLCASSSLLQGSSYNSPLHFGNGTRLTVT.

The chain joins TRBV11-2 to TRBJ2-3, with D possibly being TRBD2 (6 bases). Deletions cut 5 bases from V and 1 base from J, with 16 bases between. The germline gives CDR1 SGHAT, CDR2 FQNNGV. The CDR3 spans 16 residues. The CDR3 spells CASSLLIGGGTDTQYF. The CDR3 DNA follows: TGTGCCAGCAGCCTCCTAATAGGCGGGGGCACAGATACGCAGTATTTT.

The rearrangement uses TRBV5-1 and TRBJ2-5; the match to TRBD2 covers 13 bases. Germline CDR1 is SGHRS and CDR2 is YFSETQ. V lost 3 bases and J lost 4; bases outside the gene matches: 6. The CDR3 runs 16 residues. CDR3 region: CASSSSGLAGRETQYF. DNA for the CDR3: TGCGCCAGCAGCTCCTCGGGACTAGCGGGGAGAGAGACCCAGTACTTC.

The V call is TRBV11-2, the J call TRBJ2-7, with 8 positions matching TRBD2. Germline-derived CDR1 and CDR2 are SGHAT and FQNNGV. With V trimmed by 5 bases and J by 2 bases, 17 bases remained unmatched. CDR3 length: 18 amino acids. The CDR3 region has the DNA TGTGCCAGCAGCCCGGCGGGGGGCGAACTCTGGTTTGCCTACGAGCAGTACTTC. It yields the protein CASSPAGGELWFAYEQYF.

This chain uses TRBV6-5 with TRBJ1-1; D ambiguous. The CDR3 is 14 residues long. Trimming left V 2 bases short and J 1 base short, with 8 bases between. Germline assignment: CDR1 MNHEY and CDR2 SVGAGI. CDR3 DNA: TGTGCCAGCAGTTACGCTCGGGGGAACACTGAAGCTTTCTTT. This codes for CASSYARGNTEAFF.

V is TRBV29-1 and J is TRBJ2-3; 7 positions match TRBD2. With V trimmed by 7 bases and J by 3 bases, 7 bases remained unmatched. CDR3 length: 13 amino acids. Looked up from germline, CDR1 is SQVTM and CDR2 is ANQGSEA. CDR3 loop: CSATSSRTDTQYF. The DNA for the CDR3 is TGCAGCGCGACTAGCTCTCGAACAGATACGCAGTATTTT.

The chain is built from TRBV15 and TRBJ2-5; D not certain. The V gene's germline CDR1 is LNHNV and CDR2 YYDKDF (reference sequence). The CDR3 runs 11 residues. The V end lost 5 bases, the J end lost 5 bases, and 6 bases lay between the germline ends. CDR3 loop: CATSPLETQYF. Here the CDR3 DNA reads TGTGCCACCAGCCCCTTGGAGACCCAGTACTTC.

The chain combines TRBV14 with TRBJ1-6; tentatively, D is TRBD1 (6 bases). CDR3 size: 17 residues. The germline CDR1 and CDR2 sequences are SGHDN and FVKESK. V shed 1 base and J shed 2 bases, with 12 bases lying between them. CDR3 loop: CASSQVLGQTYNSPLHF. The CDR3 DNA sequence: TGTGCCAGCAGCCAAGTCCTTGGACAGACCTATAATTCACCCCTCCACTTT.

The rearrangement joins TRBV29-1 to TRBJ2-3; 15 bases align to TRBD2. The CDR3 contains 13 residues. Losses at the gene ends were 7 bases for V and 9 bases for J; bases not matched to a gene: 5. Germline loops: CDR1 SQVTM, CDR2 ANQGSEA. CDR3 sequence: CSGGLAGGATQYF. CDR3 DNA: TGCAGCGGGGGACTAGCGGGAGGCGCGACGCAGTATTTT.

V and J are TRBV29-1 and TRBJ1-1, with D hard to call. The germline V gene has CDR1 SQVTM and CDR2 ANQGSEA. The CDR3 contains 12 residues. V shed 4 bases and J shed 5 bases, with 11 bases lying between them. The CDR3 region is CSVVMGWTEAFF. CDR3 DNA sequence: TGCAGCGTTGTCATGGGCTGGACTGAAGCTTTCTTT.

This chain uses TRBV5-4 with TRBJ1-5, with D possibly TRBD1 on 5 matching bases. Germline assignment: CDR1 SGHNT and CDR2 YYREEE (reference sequence). This CDR3 spans 13 amino acids. Trimming cost V 4 bases and J 7 bases, with 12 bases left between them. The CDR3 DNA reads TGTGCCAGCAGCGGCGGGGAGGGGCAGCCCCAGCATTTT. It specifies CASSGGEGQPQHF.

The CDR3 coding sequence is TGCGCCCTCGGGACTAGCGGGAGAGGGAGGGAGACCCAGTACTTC. It is translated as CALGTSGRGRETQYF. The J gene is TRBJ2-5, the V gene TRBV23-1; 14 bases agree with TRBD2. TRBV23-1 counts as an open reading frame of uncertain function. With 11 bases clipped from V and 5 bases from J, the junction kept 10 bases outside the gene matches. CDR3 length: 15 amino acids.

The V gene is TRBV6-5, the J gene TRBJ2-5; a possible D gene is TRBD2 (6 bases). The germline V gene encodes CDR1 MNHEY and CDR2 SVGAGI. V was pared by 2 bases and J by 5 bases, with 15 bases between. The CDR3 length is 15 residues. Here the CDR3 reads CASSYGGGGVETQYF. The CDR3 nucleotides are TGTGCCAGCAGTTACGGCGGTGGAGGGGTGGAGACCCAGTACTTC.

The chain's CDR3 is CASSSGTTSNQPQHF. DNA of the CDR3: TGTGCCAGCAGTTCCGGGACAACCAGCAATCAGCCCCAGCATTTT. This chain links TRBV28 with TRBJ1-5, with a tentative D call TRBD1 (6 bases). The V end lost 4 bases, the J end lost 1 base, and 11 bases lay between the germline ends. Germline V gene data show CDR1 as MDHEN and CDR2 as SYDVKM. This CDR3 region has 15 residues.

Written as DNA, the CDR3 is TGTGCCAGCAGTTTAAATACTAAGCGGAGCTCCTACGAGCAGTACTTC. Amino acid sequence: CASSLNTKRSSYEQYF. This chain connects TRBV28 to TRBJ2-7, with D maybe TRBD2 (5 bases). The CDR3 runs to 16 residues. Between the trimmed V and J ends, which lost 2 bases and 0 bases, there was a span of 14 bases. From germline, CDR1 is MDHEN and CDR2 SYDVKM.

V and J are TRBV27 and TRBJ2-5; no clear D. The ends were cut back, 2 bases at V and 5 bases at J, with 6 bases in the middle. The germline V gene encodes CDR1 MNHEY and CDR2 SMNVEV (reference sequence). The CDR3 has 12 amino acids. This chain's CDR3 is CASSLAGETQYF. In nucleotides, the CDR3 is TGTGCCAGCAGTTTAGCCGGGGAGACCCAGTACTTC.

The CDR3 spells CASSYSGQSSYEQYF. The CDR3 DNA reads TGTGCCAGCAGTTACAGCGGACAGAGCTCCTACGAGCAGTACTTC. This chain uses TRBV28 with TRBJ2-7; the D gene is possibly TRBD1 (6 bases). V was pared by 4 bases and J by 0 bases, with 13 bases between. The CDR3 consists of 15 residues. The germline gives CDR1 MDHEN, CDR2 SYDVKM.

The chain couples TRBV5-1 to TRBJ1-1, with 10 bases identical to TRBD1. This CDR3 has 15 amino acids. The junction had 4 bases not matched to a gene; V was cut back by 0 bases and J by 5 bases. CDR1 is SGHRS, CDR2 YFSETQ, per germline. This chain's CDR3 is CASSLAGTGETEAFF. CDR3 DNA: TGCGCCAGCAGCTTGGCCGGGACAGGGGAGACTGAAGCTTTCTTT.

The V gene is TRBV2, the J gene TRBJ2-1; 7 bases agree with TRBD2. The CDR3 sequence is 15 residues long. With 6 bases clipped from V and 0 bases from J, the junction kept 5 bases outside the gene matches. Per germline, CDR1 SNHLY and CDR2 FYNNEI. CDR3 sequence: CASSLGGSSYNEQFF. CDR3 nucleotides: TGTGCCAGCAGCCTCGGGGGGAGCTCCTACAATGAGCAGTTCTTC. Supplemented by reference TRBV2 and TRBJ2-1, the full variable domain reads EPEVTQTPSHQVTQMGQEVILRCVPISNHLYFYWYRQILGQKVEFLVSFYNNEISEKSEIFDDQFSVERPDGSNFTLKIRSTKLEDSAMYFCASSLGGSSYNEQFFGPGTRLTVL.

V and J are TRBV18 and TRBJ1-1; 9 bases are a match to TRBD1. The V gene end was trimmed by 6 bases and the J gene end by 5 bases; junction bases not matched to a gene: 13. Germline V gene sequence: CDR1 KGHSH, CDR2 LQKENI. CDR3 length: 16 amino acids. The CDR3 here is CASSPQRGTGRTEAFF. The CDR3 DNA reads as TGTGCCAGCTCCCCCCAACGCGGGACAGGGAGAACTGAAGCTTTCTTT.

On this clone: Germline and junction disagree at one end, which may indicate a read error. The genes are TRBV5-4 and TRBJ2-7; 7 bases line up with TRBD1. Germline V CDR1 and CDR2: SGHNT, YYREEE (reference sequence). The CDR3 sequence is 14 residues long. CDR3 protein: CASSTGQELGRMNF. CDR3 nucleotides: TGTGCCAGCAGCACCGGACAGGAGTTAGGTCGAATGAACTTC.

The chain joins TRBV5-6 to TRBJ2-2; D gene uncertain. The CDR3 runs 11 residues. Germline V gene sequence: CDR1 SGHDT, CDR2 YYEEEE. Between the trimmed V and J ends, which lost 2 bases and 6 bases, there was a span of 2 bases. CDR3 DNA sequence: TGTGCCAGCAGCTTCGCCGGGGAGCTGTTTTTT. Protein sequence: CASSFAGELFF.

The chain uses TRBV4-2 and TRBJ2-2; possible D gene TRBD1, 6 bases. The ends were cut back, 5 bases at V and 5 bases at J, with 15 bases in the middle. The germline CDR1 and CDR2 sequences are LGHNA and YNFKEQ. The CDR3 has 15 amino acids. The chain's CDR3 is CASSDTGFRTGELFF. The CDR3 nucleotides are TGTGCCAGCAGCGATACAGGGTTTCGGACCGGGGAGCTGTTTTTT.

The chain carries TRBV5-1 and TRBJ1-6, with 8 bases lining up with TRBD1. The CDR3 is 14 residues long. CDR1 and CDR2 (germline): SGHRS, YFSETQ. Trimming cost V 3 bases and J 9 bases; bases outside gene matches: 5. In DNA form, the CDR3 reads TGCGCCAGCAGCTCCGACAGGGGAGGTTCACCCCTCCACTTT. Protein product: CASSSDRGGSPLHF.